What follows is one T cell receptor beta chain and its context. Germline CDR1 is MNHEY and CDR2 is SMNVEV (reference sequence). V lost 3 bases, J lost 3 bases, and 11 bases lay in between. The CDR3 contains 14 residues. This sample was taken from a study of blood T cell repertoires in COVID-19. Study at large: COVID-19 samples, acute and convalescent, were from the United States, Italy and Spain.

Membership in each cohort depended on participant-reported clinical history. Under the authors' procedure: Scientists estimated how many nucleated cells there were by amplifying reference gene primers. Sequencing used immunoSEQ multiplex PCR; TCRdb keeps in-frame clones, though not all of them. For V, J and clone size, that table is used; D and trimming come from the DNA. The table lists about 200,000 clones, approximately 85% of them singletons. Input material: PBMCs or T cells enriched from blood (not recorded which). The genes are TRBV27 and TRBJ1-2, with D hard to call. The TCR was taken from a man aged 40-49 years with acute COVID-19. For the CDR3, the DNA is TGTGCCAGCAGTTTGCTGCAGTCCCACTATGGCTACACCTTC. It translates to CASSLLQSHYGYTF.